The following is a TCR beta chain sequence with its context. Its antigen remains unidentified. The data belong to a study of regulatory and conventional T cells in RAG deficiency. Blood CD4+ CD25-low CD127-high conventional T cells supplied the genomic DNA template. Study outcomes and limitations: In Omenn syndrome, Treg and Tconv repertoires overlapped >75%. Shannon entropy was markedly lower and Simpson indices higher in RAG-deficient patients than control T-cell subsets.

Clones were sequenced by immunoSEQ multiplex PCR, and TCRdb holds only the in-frame ones, with some missing. The sample contains approximately 28,000 clones, more than 90% of which appear only once. Separately, the same data were catalogued under a study of regulatory T cells. That report adds: Primers: 52 TRBV forward and 13 TRBJ reverse.

Material for sequencing was CD25- CD4+ T cells sorted from blood. The clonotype originates from a human donor in good health.

The chain's CDR3 is CASSILGPDTQYF. CDR3 DNA sequence: TGTGCCAGCAGTATACTAGGGCCGGACACGCAGTATTTT. The chain recombines TRBV28 with TRBJ2-3; D possibly corresponds to TRBD2 (5 bases). V was shortened by 5 bases and J by 9 bases, with 15 bases between the two germline ends. Looked up from germline, CDR1 is MDHEN and CDR2 is SYDVKM. The CDR3 is made up of 13 amino acids.